This record looks at one T cell receptor beta chain sequence and its context. Its target is not known. Data came from immunoSEQ multiplex PCR; TCRdb stores just in-frame clones and leaves some out. The table has 100,000 to 130,000 clones, approximately 90% seen once. The data are from a study of T cell responses to AZD1222 COVID-19 vaccine. Findings of the study overall: After the peak T cell response, and only then, were repertoires sampled. Unmutated regions of variants are reportedly targeted by nearly half of spike-specific TCRs. White British people made up most donors, females outnumbered males, and clonal diversity was possibly underestimated.

The CDR3 consists of 15 residues. CDR1 and CDR2 from the germline V gene are DFQATT and SNEGSKA (reference sequence). V lost 5 bases and J 4 bases, leaving 18 bases between the germline ends. The sequence derives from an adult in good health. The chain has TRBV20-1 and TRBJ2-1, with a possible D match to TRBD2 (5 bases). The source was peripheral blood, collected on day 0 of AZD1222 vaccination. The CDR3 reads CSARGIGENYNEQFF. In DNA form, the CDR3 reads TGCAGTGCTCGTGGTATCGGGGAAAATTACAATGAGCAGTTCTTC.